Sequencing of this TCR beta chain was carried out in a study of tumor and adjacent non-tumor tissue in lung cancer. Study at large: Samples averaged about 4.2 million productive TCRbeta reads each.

Three rounds of nested PCR, following a modified ARM-PCR protocol, produced the TCRbeta library. Each CDR3 protein is one row after TCRdb ran MiXCR on the multiplex PCR reads. This sample has about 110,000 distinct CDR3 sequences, with 60% to 70% found just once. To note about this clonotype: One end of the junction fails to match germline, which may point to a read error.

The template was RNA from unsorted bulk tissue. This non-tumor lung sample came from over 3 cm beyond the tumor edge. Sequencing used distant non-tumor lung tissue. The clonotype comes from a man in his sixties with non-small cell lung cancer.

The CDR3 sequence: CATSQGVQGRSPPLHF. Here the CDR3 DNA reads TGCGCCACCAGCCAAGGGGTACAGGGACGATCTCCACCCCTCCACTTT. This chain joins TRBV4-1 and TRBJ1-6, with D possibly being TRBD1 (6 bases). The germline V gene has CDR1 MGHRA and CDR2 YSYEKL. The CDR3 loop spans 16 amino acids.